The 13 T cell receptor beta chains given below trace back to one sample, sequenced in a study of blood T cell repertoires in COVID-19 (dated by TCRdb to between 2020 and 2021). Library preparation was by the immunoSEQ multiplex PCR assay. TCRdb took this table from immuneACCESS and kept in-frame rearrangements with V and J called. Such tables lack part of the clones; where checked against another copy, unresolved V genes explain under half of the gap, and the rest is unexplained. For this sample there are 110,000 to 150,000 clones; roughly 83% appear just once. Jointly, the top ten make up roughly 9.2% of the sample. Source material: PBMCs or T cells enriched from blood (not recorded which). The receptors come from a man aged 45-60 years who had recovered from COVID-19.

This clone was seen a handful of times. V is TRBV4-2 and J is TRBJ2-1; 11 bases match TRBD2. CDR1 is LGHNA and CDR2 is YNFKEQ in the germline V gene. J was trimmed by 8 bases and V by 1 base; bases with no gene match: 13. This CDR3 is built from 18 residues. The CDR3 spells CASSQVTSGGLTRDEQFF. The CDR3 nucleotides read TGTGCCAGCAGCCAAGTCACTAGCGGGGGCCTTACCAGAGATGAGCAGTTCTTC.

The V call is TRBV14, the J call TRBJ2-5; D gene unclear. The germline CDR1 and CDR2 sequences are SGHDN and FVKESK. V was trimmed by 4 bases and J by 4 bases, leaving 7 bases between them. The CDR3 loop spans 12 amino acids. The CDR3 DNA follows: TGTGCCAGCAGCCCTACTCTAGAGACCCAGTACTTC. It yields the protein CASSPTLETQYF.

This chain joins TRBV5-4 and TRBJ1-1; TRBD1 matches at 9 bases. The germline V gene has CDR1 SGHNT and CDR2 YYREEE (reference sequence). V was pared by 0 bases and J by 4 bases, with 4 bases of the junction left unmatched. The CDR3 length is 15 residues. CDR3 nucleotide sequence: TGTGCCAGCAGCTTGGACAGGGGGCAAACCACTGAAGCTTTCTTT. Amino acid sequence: CASSLDRGQTTEAFF.

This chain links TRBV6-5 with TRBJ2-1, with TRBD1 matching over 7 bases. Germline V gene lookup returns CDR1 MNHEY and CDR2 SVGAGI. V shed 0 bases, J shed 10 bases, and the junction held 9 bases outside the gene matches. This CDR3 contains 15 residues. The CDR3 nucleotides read TGTGCCAGCAGTTACTCGTGGACAGGCAAGGGGGAGCAGTTCTTC. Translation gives CASSYSWTGKGEQFF.

CDR3: CASRTGSYEQYF. The CDR3 DNA is TGTGCCTCCCGGACAGGCTCCTACGAGCAGTACTTC. This chain connects TRBV27 to TRBJ2-7, with 7 bases fitting TRBD1. The CDR3 runs to 12 residues. V was pared by 11 bases and J by 0 bases, with 4 bases of the junction left unmatched. Germline V lookup: CDR1 MNHEY, CDR2 SMNVEV (reference sequence).

This chain's CDR3 is CASSFRTGSSYEQYF. The CDR3 DNA sequence: TGTGCCAGCAGCTTCCGGACTGGGAGCTCCTACGAGCAGTACTTC. The V and J genes are TRBV5-5 and TRBJ2-7; the D gene is possibly TRBD2 (5 bases). The V end was cut by 2 bases, the J end by 0 bases, with 12 bases between. Per germline, CDR1 SGHKS and CDR2 YYEKEE (reference sequence). The CDR3 extends over 15 amino acids. Variable domain in full (rest from reference TRBV5-5 and TRBJ2-7): DAGVTQSPTHLIKTRGQQVTLRCSPISGHKSVSWYQQVLGQGPQFIFQYYEKEERGRGNFPDRFSARQFPNYSSELNVNALLLGDSALYLCASSFRTGSSYEQYFGPGTRLTVT.

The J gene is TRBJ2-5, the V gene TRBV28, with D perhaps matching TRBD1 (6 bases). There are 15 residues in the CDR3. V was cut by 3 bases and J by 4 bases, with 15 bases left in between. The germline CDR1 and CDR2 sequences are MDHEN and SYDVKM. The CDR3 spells CASSFPGVGGETQYF. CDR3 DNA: TGTGCCAGCAGTTTTCCAGGGGTTGGAGGAGAGACCCAGTACTTC.

The CDR3 DNA sequence: TGTGCCAGCAGCCAACCTCGGACTAGCGGGGGGGCTCATGAGCAGTTCTTC. Protein product: CASSQPRTSGGAHEQFF. This sequence joins TRBV4-2 and TRBJ2-1; 15 positions match TRBD2. The length of the CDR3 is 17 residues. Germline CDR1 is LGHNA and CDR2 is YNFKEQ. V gave up 2 bases and J gave up 8 bases; unmatched junction bases: 7.

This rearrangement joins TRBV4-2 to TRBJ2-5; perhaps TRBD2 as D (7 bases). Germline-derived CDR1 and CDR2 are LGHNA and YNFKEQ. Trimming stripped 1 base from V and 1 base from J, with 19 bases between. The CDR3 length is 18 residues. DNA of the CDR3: TGTGCCAGCAGCCAAGTTGGGGGGGGCCAGGTAGGCCAAGAGACCCAGTACTTC. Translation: CASSQVGGGQVGQETQYF.

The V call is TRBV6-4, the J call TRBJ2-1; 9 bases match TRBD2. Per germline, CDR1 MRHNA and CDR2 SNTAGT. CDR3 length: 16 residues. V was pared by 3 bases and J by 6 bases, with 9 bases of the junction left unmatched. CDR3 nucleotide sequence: TGTGCCAGCAGTGAAACAGCGGGGGGTTCCCTCAATGAGCAGTTCTTC. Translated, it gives CASSETAGGSLNEQFF.

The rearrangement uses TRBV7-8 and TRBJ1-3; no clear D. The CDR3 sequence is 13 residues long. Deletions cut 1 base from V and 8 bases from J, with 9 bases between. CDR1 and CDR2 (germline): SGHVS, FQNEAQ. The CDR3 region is CASSLGGIDTIYF. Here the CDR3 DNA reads TGTGCCAGCAGCTTAGGAGGGATCGACACCATATATTTT.

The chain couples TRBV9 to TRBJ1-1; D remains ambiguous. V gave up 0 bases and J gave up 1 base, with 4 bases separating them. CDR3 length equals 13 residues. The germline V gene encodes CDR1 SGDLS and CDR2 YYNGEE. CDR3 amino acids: CASSVAQNTEAFF. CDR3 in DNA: TGTGCCAGCAGCGTAGCCCAGAACACTGAAGCTTTCTTT.

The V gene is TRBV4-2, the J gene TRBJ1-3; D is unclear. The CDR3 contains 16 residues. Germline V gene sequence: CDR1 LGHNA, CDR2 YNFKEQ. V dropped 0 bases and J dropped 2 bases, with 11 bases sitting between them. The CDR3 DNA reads TGTGCCAGCAGCCAAGATGCTAATTATCCTGGAAACACCATATATTTT. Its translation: CASSQDANYPGNTIYF.